This T cell receptor (beta chain) was recorded in a study of blood T cell repertoires in COVID-19. At the level of the study: Both acute and convalescent COVID-19 samples were obtained from the United States, Italy and Spain.

Authors' analysis steps: Using reference gene primer amplification, nucleated cell counts were estimated. Only in-frame clones appear in the TCRdb table, and some are missing; sequencing was by immunoSEQ multiplex PCR. The DNA was the basis for D and trimming; V, J and clone size are from that table. The data contain around 260,000 clones, about 87% of them seen just once; the ten biggest clones take up 10% to 13%. CDR1 is SGHAT and CDR2 is FQNNGV in the germline V gene. The CDR3 extends over 19 amino acids. Losses at the gene ends were 1 base for V and 2 bases for J; bases not matched to a gene: 13.

This chain joins TRBV11-2 and TRBJ2-1, with 8 bases aligning to TRBD1. Material: peripheral blood. This receptor was obtained from a woman aged 65 to 85 with COVID-19, enrolled during active disease. The CDR3 bases are TGTGCCAGCAGCTTAGCAGGGGGCGAAGGCGGCATGCCCTACAATGAGCAGTTCTTC. This translates into CASSLAGGEGGMPYNEQFF.